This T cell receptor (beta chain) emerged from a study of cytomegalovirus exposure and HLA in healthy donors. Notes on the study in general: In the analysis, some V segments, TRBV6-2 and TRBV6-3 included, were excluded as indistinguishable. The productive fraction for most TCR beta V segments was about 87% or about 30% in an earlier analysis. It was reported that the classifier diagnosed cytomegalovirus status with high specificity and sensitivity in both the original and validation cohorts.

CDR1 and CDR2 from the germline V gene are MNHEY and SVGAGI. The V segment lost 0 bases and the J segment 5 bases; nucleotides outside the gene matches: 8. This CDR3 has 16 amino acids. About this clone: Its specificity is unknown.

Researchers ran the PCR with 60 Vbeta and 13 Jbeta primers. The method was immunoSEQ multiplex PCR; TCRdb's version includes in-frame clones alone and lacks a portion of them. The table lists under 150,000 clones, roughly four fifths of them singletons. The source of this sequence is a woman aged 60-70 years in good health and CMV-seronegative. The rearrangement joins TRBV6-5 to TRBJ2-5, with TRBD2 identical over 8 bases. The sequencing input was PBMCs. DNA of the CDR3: TGTGCCAGCAGTTACTCAGCGCGGGGGGCGAGGGAGACCCAGTACTTC. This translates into CASSYSARGARETQYF.